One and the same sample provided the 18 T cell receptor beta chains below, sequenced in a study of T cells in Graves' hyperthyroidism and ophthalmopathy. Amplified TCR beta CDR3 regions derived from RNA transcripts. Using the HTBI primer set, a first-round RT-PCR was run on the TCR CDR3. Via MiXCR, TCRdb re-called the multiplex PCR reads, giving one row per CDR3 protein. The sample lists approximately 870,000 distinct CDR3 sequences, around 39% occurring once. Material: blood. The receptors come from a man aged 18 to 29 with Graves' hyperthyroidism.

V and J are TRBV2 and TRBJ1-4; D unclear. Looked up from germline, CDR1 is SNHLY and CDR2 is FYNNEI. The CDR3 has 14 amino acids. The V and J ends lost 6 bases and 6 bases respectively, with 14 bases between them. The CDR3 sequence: CASSPREGYEKLFF. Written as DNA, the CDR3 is TGTGCCAGCAGCCCCCGGGAGGGATATGAAAAACTGTTTTTT.

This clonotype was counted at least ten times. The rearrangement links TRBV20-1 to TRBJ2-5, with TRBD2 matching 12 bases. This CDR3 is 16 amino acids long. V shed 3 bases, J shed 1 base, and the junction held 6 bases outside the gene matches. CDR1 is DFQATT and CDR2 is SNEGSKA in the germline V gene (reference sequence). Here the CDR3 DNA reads TGCAGTGCTAGGCGCACTAGCGGGAGGCCCCAAGAGACCCAGTACTTC. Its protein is CSARRTSGRPQETQYF.

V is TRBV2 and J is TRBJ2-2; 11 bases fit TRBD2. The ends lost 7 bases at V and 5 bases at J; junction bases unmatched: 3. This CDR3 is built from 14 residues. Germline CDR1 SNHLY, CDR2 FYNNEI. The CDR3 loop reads CASKLAGATGELFF. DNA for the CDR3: TGTGCCAGCAAACTAGCGGGAGCTACCGGGGAGCTGTTTTTT.

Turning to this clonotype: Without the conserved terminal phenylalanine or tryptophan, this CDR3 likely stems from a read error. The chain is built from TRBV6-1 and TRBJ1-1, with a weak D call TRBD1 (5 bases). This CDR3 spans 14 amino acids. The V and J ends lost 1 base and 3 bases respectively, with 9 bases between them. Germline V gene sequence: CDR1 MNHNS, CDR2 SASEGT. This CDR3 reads CASSEGLGDTEAFL. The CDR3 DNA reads TGTGCCAGCAGTGAAGGGCTGGGGGACACTGAAGCTTTCCTT.

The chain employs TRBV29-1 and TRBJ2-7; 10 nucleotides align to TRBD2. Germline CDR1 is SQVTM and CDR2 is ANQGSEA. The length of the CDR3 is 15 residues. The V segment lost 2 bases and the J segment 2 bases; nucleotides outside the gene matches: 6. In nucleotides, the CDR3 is TGCAGCGTTGAAAACCCGGGACTAGCGCCCTACGAGCAGTACTTC. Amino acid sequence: CSVENPGLAPYEQYF.

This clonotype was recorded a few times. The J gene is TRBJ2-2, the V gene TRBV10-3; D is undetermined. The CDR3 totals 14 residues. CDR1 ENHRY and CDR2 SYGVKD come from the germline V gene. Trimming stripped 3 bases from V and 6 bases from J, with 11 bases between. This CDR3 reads CAISDGKAAGELFF. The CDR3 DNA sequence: TGTGCCATCAGTGATGGGAAAGCCGCCGGGGAGCTGTTTTTT.

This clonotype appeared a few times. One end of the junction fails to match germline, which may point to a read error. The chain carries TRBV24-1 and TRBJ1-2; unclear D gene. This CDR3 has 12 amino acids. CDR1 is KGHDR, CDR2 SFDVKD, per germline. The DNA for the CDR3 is TGTGCCACCAGTGATGGAAGCTATCGCTACACCTTC. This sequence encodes CATSDGSYRYTF.

CDR3 sequence: CSARPQFGNTIYF. The CDR3 region has the DNA TGCAGTGCTAGACCCCAATTCGGAAACACCATATATTTT. This chain links TRBV20-1 with TRBJ1-3; D call uncertain. CDR1 is DFQATT and CDR2 is SNEGSKA in the germline V gene (reference sequence). This CDR3 region has 13 residues. V was cut by 2 bases and J by 4 bases, with 9 bases left in between.

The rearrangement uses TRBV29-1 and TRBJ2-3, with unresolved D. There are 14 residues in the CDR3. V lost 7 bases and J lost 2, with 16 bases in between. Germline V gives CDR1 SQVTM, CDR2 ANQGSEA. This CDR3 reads CSANPAEYTDTQYF. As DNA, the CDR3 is TGCAGCGCCAACCCGGCCGAGTACACAGATACGCAGTATTTT.

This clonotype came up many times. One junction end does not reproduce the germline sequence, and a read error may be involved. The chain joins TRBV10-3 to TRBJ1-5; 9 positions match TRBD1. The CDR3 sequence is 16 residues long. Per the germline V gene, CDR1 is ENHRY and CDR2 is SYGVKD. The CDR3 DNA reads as TGTGCCAGCAGTATGACAGGGGGAGATAGCAATCAGCCCCAGCATTTT. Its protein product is CASSMTGGDSNQPQHF.

The CDR3 DNA reads TGTGCCAGCAGCTTAAGGTCTAGCGAATCAGGGCAGTACTTC. It yields the protein CASSLRSSESGQYF. V and J are TRBV7-8 and TRBJ2-7; maybe TRBD2 (6 bases). The CDR3 spans 14 residues. Trimming took 2 bases from V and 9 from J, leaving 17 bases between them. Germline CDR1 is SGHVS and CDR2 is FQNEAQ.

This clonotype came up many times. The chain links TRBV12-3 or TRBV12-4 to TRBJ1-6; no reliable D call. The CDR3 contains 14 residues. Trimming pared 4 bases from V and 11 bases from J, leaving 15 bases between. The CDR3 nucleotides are TGTGCCAGCAGTTCCGGGGAGAGGTACACACCCCTCCACTTT. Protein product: CASSSGERYTPLHF.

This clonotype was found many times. The CDR3 sequence: CASSESAEAFF. CDR3 in DNA: TGTGCCAGCAGTGAATCCGCTGAAGCTTTCTTT. The chain employs TRBV25-1 and TRBJ1-1; no firm D call. The germline gives CDR1 MGHDK, CDR2 SYGVNS. Trimming left V 1 base short and J 6 bases short, with 3 bases between. CDR3 length: 11 residues. Full variable domain (remainder filled in from reference TRBV25-1 and TRBJ1-1): EADIYQTPRYLVIGTGKKITLECSQTMGHDKMYWYQQDPGMELHLIHYSYGVNSTEKGDLSSESTVSRIRTEHFPLTLESARPSHTSQYLCASSESAEAFFGQGTRLTVV.

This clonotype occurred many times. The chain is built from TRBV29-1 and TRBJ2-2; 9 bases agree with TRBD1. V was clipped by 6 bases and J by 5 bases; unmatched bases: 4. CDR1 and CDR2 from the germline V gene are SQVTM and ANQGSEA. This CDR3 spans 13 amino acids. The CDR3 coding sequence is TGCAGCGTGATGACAGGGGGTACCGGGGAGCTGTTTTTT. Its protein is CSVMTGGTGELFF.

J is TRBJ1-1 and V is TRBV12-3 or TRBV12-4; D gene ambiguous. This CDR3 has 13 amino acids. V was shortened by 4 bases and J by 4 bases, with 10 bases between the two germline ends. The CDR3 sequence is CASSYSLATEAFF. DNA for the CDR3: TGTGCCAGCAGTTACTCATTGGCCACTGAAGCTTTCTTT.

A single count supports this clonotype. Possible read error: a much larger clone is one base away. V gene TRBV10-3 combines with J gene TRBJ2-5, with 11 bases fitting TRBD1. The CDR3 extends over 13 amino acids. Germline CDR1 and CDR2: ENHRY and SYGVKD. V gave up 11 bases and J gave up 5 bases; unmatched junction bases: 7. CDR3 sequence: CAVGDRGIETQYF. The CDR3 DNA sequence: TGTGCCGTCGGGGACAGGGGGATCGAGACCCAGTACTTC.

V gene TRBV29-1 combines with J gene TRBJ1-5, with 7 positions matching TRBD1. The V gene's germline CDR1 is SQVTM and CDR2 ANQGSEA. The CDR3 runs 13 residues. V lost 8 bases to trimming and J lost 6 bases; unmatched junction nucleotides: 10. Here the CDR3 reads CSLGEGAGQPQHF. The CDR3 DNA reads TGCAGCTTGGGGGAGGGGGCGGGTCAGCCCCAGCATTTT. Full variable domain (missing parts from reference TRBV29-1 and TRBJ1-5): SAVISQKPSRDICQRGTSLTIQCQVDSQVTMMFWYRQQPGQSLTLIATANQGSEATYESGFVIDKFPISRPNLTFSTLTVSNMSPEDSSIYLCSLGEGAGQPQHFGDGTRLSIL.

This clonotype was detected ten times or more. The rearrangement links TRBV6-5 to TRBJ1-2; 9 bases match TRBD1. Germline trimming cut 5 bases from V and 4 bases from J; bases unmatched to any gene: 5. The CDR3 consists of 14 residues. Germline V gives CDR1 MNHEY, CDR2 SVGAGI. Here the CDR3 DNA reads TGTGCCAGCAGTGGAACAGGGGGCTTCTATGGCTACACCTTC. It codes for CASSGTGGFYGYTF.